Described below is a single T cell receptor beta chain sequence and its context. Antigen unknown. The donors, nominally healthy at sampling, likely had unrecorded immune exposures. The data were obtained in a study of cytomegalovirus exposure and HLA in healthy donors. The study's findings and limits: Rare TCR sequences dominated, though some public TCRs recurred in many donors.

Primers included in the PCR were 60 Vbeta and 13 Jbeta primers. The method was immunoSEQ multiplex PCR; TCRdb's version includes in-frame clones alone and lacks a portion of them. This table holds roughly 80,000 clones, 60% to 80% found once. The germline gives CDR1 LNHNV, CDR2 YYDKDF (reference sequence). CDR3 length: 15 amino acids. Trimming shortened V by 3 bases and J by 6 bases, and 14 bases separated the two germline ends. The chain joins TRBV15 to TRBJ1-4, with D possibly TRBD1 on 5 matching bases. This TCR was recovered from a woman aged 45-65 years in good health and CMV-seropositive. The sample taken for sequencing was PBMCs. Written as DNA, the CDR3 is TGTGCCACCAGCAGTTCCGGGACTTGGGATGAAAAACTGTTTTTT. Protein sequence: CATSSSGTWDEKLFF.